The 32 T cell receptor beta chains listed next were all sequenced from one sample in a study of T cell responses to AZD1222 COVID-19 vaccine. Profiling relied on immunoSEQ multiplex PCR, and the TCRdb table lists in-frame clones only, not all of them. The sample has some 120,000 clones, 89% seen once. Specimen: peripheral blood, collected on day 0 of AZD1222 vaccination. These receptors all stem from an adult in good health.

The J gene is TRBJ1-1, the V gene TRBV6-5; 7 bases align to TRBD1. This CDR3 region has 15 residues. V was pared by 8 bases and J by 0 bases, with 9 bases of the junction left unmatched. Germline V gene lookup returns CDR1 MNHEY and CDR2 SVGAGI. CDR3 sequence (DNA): TGTGCCAGCCAGATAACAGGGGTGGTGAACACTGAAGCTTTCTTT. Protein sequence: CASQITGVVNTEAFF.

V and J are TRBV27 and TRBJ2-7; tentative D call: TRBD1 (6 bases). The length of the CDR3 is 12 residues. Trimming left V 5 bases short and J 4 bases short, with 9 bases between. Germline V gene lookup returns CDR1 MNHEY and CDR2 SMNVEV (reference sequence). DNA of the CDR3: TGTGCCAGCAGTCACGGACAGTACGAGCAGTACTTC. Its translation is CASSHGQYEQYF.

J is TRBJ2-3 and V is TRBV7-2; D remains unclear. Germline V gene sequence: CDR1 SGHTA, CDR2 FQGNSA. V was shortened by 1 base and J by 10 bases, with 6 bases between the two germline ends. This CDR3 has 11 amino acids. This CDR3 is CASSLGMAQYF. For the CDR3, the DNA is TGTGCCAGCAGCTTAGGGATGGCGCAGTATTTT.

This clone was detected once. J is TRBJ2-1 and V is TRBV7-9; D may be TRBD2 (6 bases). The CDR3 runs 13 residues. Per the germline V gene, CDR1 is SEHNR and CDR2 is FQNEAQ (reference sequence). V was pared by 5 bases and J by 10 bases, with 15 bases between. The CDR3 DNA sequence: TGTGCCAGCAGCGAAAGGGGAGGATACGAGCAGTTCTTC. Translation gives CASSERGGYEQFF.

This chain's CDR3 is CASSPASNYGYTF. Written as DNA, the CDR3 is TGTGCCAGCAGCCCCGCATCTAACTATGGCTACACCTTC. The chain links TRBV7-2 to TRBJ1-2; D ambiguous. V lost 5 bases, J lost 0 bases, and 7 bases lay in between. The CDR3 is 13 residues long. Germline V lookup: CDR1 SGHTA, CDR2 FQGNSA.

The CDR3 spells CASSYVGLGADTQYF. CDR3 coding DNA: TGTGCCAGCAGTTACGTTGGCCTGGGCGCAGATACGCAGTATTTT. The chain links TRBV6-2 or TRBV6-3 to TRBJ2-3, with D uncertain. The CDR3 has 15 residues. Germline V gene lookup returns CDR1 MNHEY and CDR2 SVGEGT. Trimming took off 2 bases at V and 4 bases at J, with 13 bases between the two ends.

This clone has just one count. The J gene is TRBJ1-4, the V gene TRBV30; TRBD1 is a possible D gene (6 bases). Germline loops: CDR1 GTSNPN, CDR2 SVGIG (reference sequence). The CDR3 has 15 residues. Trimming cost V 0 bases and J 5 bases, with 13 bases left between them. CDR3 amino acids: CAWSVPETGNEKLFF. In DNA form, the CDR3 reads TGTGCCTGGAGTGTACCCGAGACAGGAAATGAAAAACTGTTTTTT.

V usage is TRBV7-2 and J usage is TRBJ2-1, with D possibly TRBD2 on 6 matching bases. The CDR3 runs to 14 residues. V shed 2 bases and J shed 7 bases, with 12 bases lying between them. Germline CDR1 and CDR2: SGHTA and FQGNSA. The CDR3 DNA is TGTGCCAGCAGCTTACGGGGACTTACTAATGAGCAGTTCTTC. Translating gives CASSLRGLTNEQFF.

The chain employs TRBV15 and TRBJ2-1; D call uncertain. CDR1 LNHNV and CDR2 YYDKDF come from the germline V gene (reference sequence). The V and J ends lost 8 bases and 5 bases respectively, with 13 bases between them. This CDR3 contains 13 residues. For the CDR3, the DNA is TGTGCCACCGGTGGGCATTTTGACAATGAGCAGTTCTTC. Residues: CATGGHFDNEQFF. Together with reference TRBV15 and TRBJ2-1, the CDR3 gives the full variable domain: DAMVIQNPRYQVTQFGKPVTLSCSQTLNHNVMYWYQQKSSQAPKLLFHYYDKDFNNEADTPDNFQSRRPNTSFCFLDIRSPGLGDTAMYLCATGGHFDNEQFFGPGTRLTVL.

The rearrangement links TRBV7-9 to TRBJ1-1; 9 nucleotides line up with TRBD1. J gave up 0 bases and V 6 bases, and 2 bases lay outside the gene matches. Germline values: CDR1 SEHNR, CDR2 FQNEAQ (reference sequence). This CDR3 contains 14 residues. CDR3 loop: CASSDRGLNTEAFF. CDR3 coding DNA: TGTGCCAGCAGTGACAGGGGGTTGAACACTGAAGCTTTCTTT.

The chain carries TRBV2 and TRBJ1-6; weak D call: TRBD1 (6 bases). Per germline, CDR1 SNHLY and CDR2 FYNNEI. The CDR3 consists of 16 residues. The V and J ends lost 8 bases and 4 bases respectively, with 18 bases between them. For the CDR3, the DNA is TGTGCCAGCCGGGACACAGGGAATTTATATAATTCACCCCTCCACTTT. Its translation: CASRDTGNLYNSPLHF.

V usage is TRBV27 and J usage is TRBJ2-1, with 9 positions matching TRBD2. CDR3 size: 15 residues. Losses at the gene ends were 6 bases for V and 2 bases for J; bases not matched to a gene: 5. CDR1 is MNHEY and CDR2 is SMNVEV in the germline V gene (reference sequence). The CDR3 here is CASSLAGPTYNEQFF. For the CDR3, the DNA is TGTGCCAGCAGCCTAGCGGGACCAACCTACAATGAGCAGTTCTTC.

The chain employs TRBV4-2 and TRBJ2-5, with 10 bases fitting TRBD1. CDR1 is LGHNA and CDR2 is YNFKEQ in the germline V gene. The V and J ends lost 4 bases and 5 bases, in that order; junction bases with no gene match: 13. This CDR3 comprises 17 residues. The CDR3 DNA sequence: TGTGCCAGCAGCCGACCCCTCGGGGACAGGGGTGGCGAGACCCAGTACTTC. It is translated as CASSRPLGDRGGETQYF.

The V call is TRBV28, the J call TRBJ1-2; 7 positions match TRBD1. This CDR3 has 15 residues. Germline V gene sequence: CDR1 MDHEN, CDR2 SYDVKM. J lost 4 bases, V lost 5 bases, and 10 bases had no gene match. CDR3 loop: CASSPQWDSSYGYTF. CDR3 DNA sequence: TGTGCCAGCAGTCCCCAGTGGGACAGCTCCTATGGCTACACCTTC.

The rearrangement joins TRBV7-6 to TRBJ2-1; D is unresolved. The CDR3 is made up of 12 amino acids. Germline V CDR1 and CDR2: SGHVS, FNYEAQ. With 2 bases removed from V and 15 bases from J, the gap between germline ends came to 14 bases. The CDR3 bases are TGTGCCAGCAGCTTACGGGCCCAGGAACCGTTCTTC. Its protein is CASSLRAQEPFF. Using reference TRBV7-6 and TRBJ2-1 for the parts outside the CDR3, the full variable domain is GAGVSQSPRYKVTKRGQDVALRCDPISGHVSLYWYRQALGQGPEFLTYFNYEAQQDKSGLPNDRFSAERPEGSISTLTIQRTEQRDSAMYRCASSLRAQEPFFGPGTRLTVL.

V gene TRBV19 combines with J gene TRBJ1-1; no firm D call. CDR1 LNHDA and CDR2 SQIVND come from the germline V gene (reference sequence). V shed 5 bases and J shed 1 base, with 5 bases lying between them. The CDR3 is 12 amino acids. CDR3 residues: CASSLRNTEAFF. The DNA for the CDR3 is TGTGCCAGTAGTCTCAGGAACACTGAAGCTTTCTTT.

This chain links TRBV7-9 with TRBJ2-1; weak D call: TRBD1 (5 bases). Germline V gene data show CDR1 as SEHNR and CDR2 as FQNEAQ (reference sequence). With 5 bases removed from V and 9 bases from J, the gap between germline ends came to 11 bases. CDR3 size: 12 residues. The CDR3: CASSVQQGEQFF. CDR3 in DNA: TGTGCCAGCAGCGTGCAGCAGGGTGAGCAGTTCTTC.

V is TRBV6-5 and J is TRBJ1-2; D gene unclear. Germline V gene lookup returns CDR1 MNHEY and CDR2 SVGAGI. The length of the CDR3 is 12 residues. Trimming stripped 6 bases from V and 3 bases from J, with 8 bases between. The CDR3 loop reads CASRARDYGYTF. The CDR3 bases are TGTGCCAGCAGGGCCCGAGACTATGGCTACACCTTC.

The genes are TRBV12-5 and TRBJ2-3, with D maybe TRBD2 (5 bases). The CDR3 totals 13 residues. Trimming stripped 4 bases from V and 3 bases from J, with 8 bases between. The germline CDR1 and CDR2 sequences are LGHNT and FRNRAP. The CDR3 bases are TGTGCTAGTGGTTCCCCGGGAACAGATACGCAGTATTTT. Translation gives CASGSPGTDTQYF. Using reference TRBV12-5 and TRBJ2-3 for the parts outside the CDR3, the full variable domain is DARVTQTPRHKVTEMGQEVTMRCQPILGHNTVFWYRQTMMQGLELLAYFRNRAPLDDSGMPKDRFSAEMPDATLATLKIQPSEPRDSAVYFCASGSPGTDTQYFGPGTRLTVL.

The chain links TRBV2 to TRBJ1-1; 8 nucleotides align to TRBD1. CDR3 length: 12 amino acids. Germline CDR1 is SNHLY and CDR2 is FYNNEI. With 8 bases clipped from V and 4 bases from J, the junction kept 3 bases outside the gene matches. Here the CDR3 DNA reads TGTGCCAGCGGCGACAGGGGCACTGAAGCTTTCTTT. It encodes CASGDRGTEAFF.

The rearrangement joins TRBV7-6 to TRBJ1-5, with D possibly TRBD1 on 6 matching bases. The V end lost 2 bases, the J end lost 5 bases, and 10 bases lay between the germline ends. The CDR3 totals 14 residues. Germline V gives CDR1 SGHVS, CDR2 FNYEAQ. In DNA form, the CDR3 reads TGTGCCAGCAGCTTATTCAGGGGCGATCAGCCCCAGCATTTT. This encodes CASSLFRGDQPQHF.

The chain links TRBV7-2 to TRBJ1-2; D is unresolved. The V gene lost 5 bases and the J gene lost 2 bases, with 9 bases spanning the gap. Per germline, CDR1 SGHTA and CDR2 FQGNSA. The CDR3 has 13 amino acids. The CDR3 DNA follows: TGTGCCAGCAGCCTCTATGGGAACTATGGCTACACCTTC. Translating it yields CASSLYGNYGYTF. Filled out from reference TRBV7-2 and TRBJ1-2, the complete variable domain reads GAGVSQSPSNKVTEKGKDVELRCDPISGHTALYWYRQSLGQGLEFLIYFQGNSAPDKSGLPSDRFSAERTGGSVSTLTIQRTQQEDSAVYLCASSLYGNYGYTFGSGTRLTVV.

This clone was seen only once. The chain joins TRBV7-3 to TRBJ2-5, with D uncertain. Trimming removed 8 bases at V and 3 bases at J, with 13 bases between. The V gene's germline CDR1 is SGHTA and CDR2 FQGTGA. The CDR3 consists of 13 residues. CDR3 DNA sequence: TGTGCCAGCGGGGTCGGCGGAGAAGAGACCCAGTACTTC. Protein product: CASGVGGEETQYF.

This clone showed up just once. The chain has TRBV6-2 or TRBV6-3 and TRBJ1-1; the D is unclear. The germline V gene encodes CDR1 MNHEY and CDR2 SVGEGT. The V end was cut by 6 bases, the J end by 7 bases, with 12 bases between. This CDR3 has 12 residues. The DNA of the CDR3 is TGTGCCAGCAGCTTGATGGGCGGTGAAGCTTTCTTT. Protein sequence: CASSLMGGEAFF.

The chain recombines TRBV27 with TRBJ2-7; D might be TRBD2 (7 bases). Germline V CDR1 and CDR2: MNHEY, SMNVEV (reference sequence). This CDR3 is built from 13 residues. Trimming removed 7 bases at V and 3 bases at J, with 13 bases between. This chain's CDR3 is CASKRGEGYEQYF. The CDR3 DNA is TGTGCCAGCAAAAGGGGGGAGGGCTACGAGCAGTACTTC.

CDR3 DNA sequence: TGTGCCAGCAGTTACTCGCAGGGGGGAGGTCAGCCCCAGCATTTT. Protein product: CASSYSQGGGQPQHF. This sequence joins TRBV6-2 or TRBV6-3 and TRBJ1-5, with 7 bases fitting TRBD1. Germline V gives CDR1 MNHEY, CDR2 SVGEGT. V shed 0 bases and J 6 bases; nucleotides not matched to a gene: 5. The CDR3 contains 15 residues.

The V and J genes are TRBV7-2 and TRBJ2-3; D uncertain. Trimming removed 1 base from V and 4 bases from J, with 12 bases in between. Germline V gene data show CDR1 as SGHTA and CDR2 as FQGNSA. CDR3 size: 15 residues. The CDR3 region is CASSLVGFFADTQYF. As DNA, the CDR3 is TGTGCCAGCAGCTTAGTGGGTTTTTTCGCAGATACGCAGTATTTT.

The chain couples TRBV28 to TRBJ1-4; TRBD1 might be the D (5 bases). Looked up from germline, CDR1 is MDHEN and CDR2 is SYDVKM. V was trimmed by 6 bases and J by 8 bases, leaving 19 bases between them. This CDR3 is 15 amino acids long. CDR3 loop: CASSQSVQGSEKLFF. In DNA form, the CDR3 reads TGTGCCAGCAGCCAAAGCGTTCAGGGTAGCGAAAAACTGTTTTTT.

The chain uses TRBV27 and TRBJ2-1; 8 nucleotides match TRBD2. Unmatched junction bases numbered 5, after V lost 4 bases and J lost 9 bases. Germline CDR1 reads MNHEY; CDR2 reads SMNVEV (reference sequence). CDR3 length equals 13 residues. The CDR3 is CASSSGRALEQFF. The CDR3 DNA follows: TGTGCCAGCAGTTCCGGGAGGGCCCTTGAGCAGTTCTTC.

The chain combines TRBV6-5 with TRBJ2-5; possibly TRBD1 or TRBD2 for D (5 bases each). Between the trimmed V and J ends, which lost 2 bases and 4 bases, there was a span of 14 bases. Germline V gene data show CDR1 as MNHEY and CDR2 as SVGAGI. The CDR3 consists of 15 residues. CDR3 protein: CASSYGSGTVETQYF. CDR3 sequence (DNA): TGTGCCAGCAGTTACGGGTCAGGGACCGTAGAGACCCAGTACTTC.

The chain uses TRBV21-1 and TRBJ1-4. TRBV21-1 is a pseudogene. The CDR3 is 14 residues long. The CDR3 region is CASSNGKKNEKLFF. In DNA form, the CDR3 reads TGTGCCAGCAGCAACGGGAAGAAAAATGAAAAACTGTTTTTT.

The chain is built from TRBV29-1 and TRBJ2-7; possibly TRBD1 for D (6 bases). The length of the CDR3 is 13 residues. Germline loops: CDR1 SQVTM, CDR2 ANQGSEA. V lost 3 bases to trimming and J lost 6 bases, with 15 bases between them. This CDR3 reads CSVDRGSGGEQYF. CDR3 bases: TGCAGCGTTGATAGGGGGTCTGGGGGCGAGCAGTACTTC.